This T cell receptor (beta chain) was captured by sequencing in a study of early T cells in non-severe SARS-CoV-2 infection. The V and J ends lost 3 bases and 5 bases respectively, with 16 bases between them. The CDR3 spans 16 residues. Individual cDNA molecules each received unique molecular identifiers attached to them. TCRdb independently ran MiXCR on the 5' RACE reads; one entry per CDR3 protein. The sample has some 71,000 distinct CDR3 sequences, 10% to 15% seen once. The specimen was whole blood. This TCR was sampled from an adult who was a healthcare worker with PCR-confirmed SARS-CoV-2 infection or an uninfected control (not recorded which). The V call is TRBV12-3 or TRBV12-4, the J call TRBJ2-2; TRBD2 is a possible D gene (5 bases). CDR3 sequence reads: CASSFFPSGWTGELFF. CDR3 in DNA: TGTGCCAGCAGTTTTTTCCCTTCGGGGTGGACCGGGGAGCTGTTTTTT.